These 31 T cell receptor beta chains were sequenced from one sample in a study of cytomegalovirus exposure and HLA in healthy donors. Primers included in the PCR were 60 Vbeta and 13 Jbeta primers. Sequenced by immunoSEQ multiplex PCR; TCRdb stores in-frame clones only, minus some. The sample records about 200,000 clones, 60% to 80% being singletons. The sequenced material came from PBMCs. These TCRs come from a woman aged 25 to 39 in good health and CMV-seropositive.

The V and J genes are TRBV30 and TRBJ2-5, with D perhaps matching TRBD1 (6 bases). The CDR3 loop spans 13 amino acids. Germline-derived CDR1 and CDR2 are GTSNPN and SVGIG (reference sequence). Trimming took off 7 bases at V and 5 bases at J, with 17 bases between the two ends. The CDR3 sequence is CASNRQGMETQYF. The CDR3 bases are TGTGCCTCAAACAGGCAGGGGATGGAGACCCAGTACTTC.

The chain couples TRBV30 to TRBJ1-4, with D uncertain. This CDR3 has 13 residues. Germline V CDR1 and CDR2: GTSNPN, SVGIG (reference sequence). Deletions cut 0 bases from V and 12 bases from J, with 14 bases between. Here the CDR3 reads CAWSVHLVPELFF. The CDR3 DNA reads TGTGCCTGGAGTGTCCACTTAGTGCCGGAACTGTTTTTT. Based on the CDR3 plus reference TRBV30 and TRBJ1-4, the full variable domain is SQTIHQWPATLVQPVGSPLSLECTVEGTSNPNLYWYRQAAGRGLQLLFYSVGIGQISSEVPQNLSASRPQDRQFILSSKKLLLSDSGFYLCAWSVHLVPELFFGSGTQLSVL.

V gene TRBV27 combines with J gene TRBJ2-5, with 7 nucleotides matching TRBD1. TRBJ2-7 matches the DNA end more closely, so the J call is doubtful. CDR1 MNHEY and CDR2 SMNVEV come from the germline V gene (reference sequence). The CDR3 spans 14 residues. CDR3 nucleotides: TGTGCCAGCAGTACCCAGGGACAGAACTACGAGCAGTACTTC. It specifies CASSTQGQNYEQYF.

The V gene is TRBV30, the J gene TRBJ2-5, with D possibly being TRBD2 (6 bases). CDR3 length equals 15 residues. Germline V gene sequence: CDR1 GTSNPN, CDR2 SVGIG (reference sequence). Trimming cost V 0 bases and J 5 bases, with 16 bases left between them. CDR3 protein: CAWSVATSSEETQYF. In nucleotides, the CDR3 is TGTGCCTGGAGTGTCGCGACTAGTTCGGAGGAGACCCAGTACTTC.

The chain is built from TRBV6-1 and TRBJ2-2; tentative D call: TRBD1 (5 bases). Looked up from germline, CDR1 is MNHNS and CDR2 is SASEGT. V dropped 11 bases and J dropped 0 bases, with 13 bases sitting between them. The CDR3 covers 14 residues. The CDR3 coding sequence is TGTGCCTCCACCAGGGTTTCGAACACCGGGGAGCTGTTTTTT. The encoded protein is CASTRVSNTGELFF.

This clone has just one count. V usage is TRBV5-4 and J usage is TRBJ1-2, with 7 bases identical to TRBD1. V lost 3 bases to trimming and J lost 5 bases; unmatched junction nucleotides: 10. Germline V lookup: CDR1 SGHNT, CDR2 YYREEE (reference sequence). The length of the CDR3 is 15 residues. CDR3 sequence reads: CASSSRGQVGYGYTF. DNA for the CDR3: TGTGCCAGCAGCTCTCGAGGACAGGTCGGATATGGCTACACCTTC. The full variable domain, with the rest looked up from reference TRBV5-4 and TRBJ1-2, is ETGVTQSPTHLIKTRGQQVTLRCSSQSGHNTVSWYQQALGQGPQFIFQYYREEENGRGNFPPRFSGLQFPNYSSELNVNALELDDSALYLCASSSRGQVGYGYTFGSGTRLTVV.

The CDR3 loop is CSVEDLPHGQTYNEQFF. Here the CDR3 DNA reads TGCAGCGTTGAAGATCTTCCCCACGGACAGACTTACAATGAGCAGTTCTTC. The chain recombines TRBV29-1 with TRBJ2-1, with D possibly being TRBD1 (6 bases). The V end was cut by 0 bases, the J end by 4 bases, with 19 bases between. This CDR3 is built from 17 residues. Germline CDR1 and CDR2: SQVTM and ANQGSEA.

This clone showed up just a few times. The rearrangement uses TRBV11-2 and TRBJ1-1; D remains ambiguous. The CDR3 totals 13 residues. Germline loops: CDR1 SGHAT, CDR2 FQNNGV. V was clipped by 3 bases and J by 7 bases, with 12 bases between them. CDR3 bases: TGTGCCAGCAGCTTTCGTGGAGCCGTTGAAGCTTTCTTT. This gives the protein CASSFRGAVEAFF.

Only one count was recorded for this clone. The CDR3 DNA sequence: TGTGCCAGCAGCAGCGACAGGGGGTTCGGTGAAGCTTTCTTT. As protein: CASSSDRGFGEAFF. The chain links TRBV5-5 to TRBJ1-1; TRBD1 agrees at 9 bases. Germline trimming cut 4 bases from V and 7 bases from J; bases unmatched to any gene: 8. CDR3 length equals 14 residues. CDR1 is SGHKS, CDR2 YYEKEE, per germline (reference sequence).

The CDR3 sequence: CASAPEGGGVYNEQFF. The CDR3 bases are TGTGCTAGTGCCCCCGAGGGCGGGGGGGTTTACAATGAGCAGTTCTTC. This chain links TRBV12-5 with TRBJ2-1, with 9 bases that match TRBD2. This CDR3 contains 16 residues. J lost 4 bases, V lost 7 bases, and 11 bases had no gene match. CDR1 and CDR2 from the germline V gene are LGHNT and FRNRAP.

The J gene is TRBJ2-1, the V gene TRBV7-3, with TRBD1 matching over 8 bases. This CDR3 is 14 amino acids long. Unmatched junction bases numbered 8, after V lost 5 bases and J lost 8 bases. Germline V lookup: CDR1 SGHTA, CDR2 FQGTGA. CDR3 loop: CASSPDRAMDEQFF. CDR3 DNA sequence: TGTGCCAGCAGCCCGGACAGGGCTATGGATGAGCAGTTCTTC. Looking up the rest from reference TRBV7-3 and TRBJ2-1 gives the full variable domain: GAGVSQTPSNKVTEKGKYVELRCDPISGHTALYWYRQSLGQGPEFLIYFQGTGAADDSGLPNDRFFAVRPEGSVSTLKIQRTERGDSAVYLCASSPDRAMDEQFFGPGTRLTVL.

The rearrangement links TRBV5-1 to TRBJ2-3, with 10 bases identical to TRBD2. Per germline, CDR1 SGHRS and CDR2 YFSETQ. CDR3 length: 15 residues. Trimming took 3 bases from V and 4 from J; bases not matched to a gene: 5. CDR3 loop: CASSSLAGNADTQYF. As DNA, the CDR3 is TGCGCCAGCAGCTCACTAGCGGGAAATGCAGATACGCAGTATTTT.

V is TRBV6-5 and J is TRBJ2-1; 8 nucleotides match TRBD2. This CDR3 is 15 amino acids long. CDR1 and CDR2 from the germline V gene are MNHEY and SVGAGI. V was clipped by 6 bases and J by 2 bases; unmatched bases: 6. The CDR3 DNA reads as TGTGCCAGCAGCTCGGGGGGGCCCGCCTACAATGAGCAGTTCTTC. This codes for CASSSGGPAYNEQFF.

This sequence joins TRBV29-1 and TRBJ1-3; 8 nucleotides agree with TRBD1. Per germline, CDR1 SQVTM and CDR2 ANQGSEA. Trimming at V came to 6 bases and at J to 2 bases, leaving 3 bases not matched to a gene. The CDR3 totals 13 residues. The CDR3 loop reads CSVETGAGNTIYF. CDR3 sequence (DNA): TGCAGCGTGGAGACAGGGGCTGGAAACACCATATATTTT.

The count of this clone is one. This rearrangement joins TRBV9 to TRBJ1-1; 8 positions agree with TRBD1. The CDR3 covers 15 residues. V trimming: 3 bases; J trimming: 8 bases; junction bases outside the gene matches: 12. Germline V lookup: CDR1 SGDLS, CDR2 YYNGEE. Here the CDR3 reads CASSGDRGGRREAFF. DNA of the CDR3: TGTGCCAGCAGCGGCGACAGGGGAGGGAGAAGAGAAGCTTTCTTT.

This chain links TRBV2 with TRBJ2-3, with 7 bases matching TRBD2. Germline-derived CDR1 and CDR2 are SNHLY and FYNNEI. The CDR3 loop spans 13 amino acids. Unmatched junction bases numbered 5, after V lost 5 bases and J lost 6 bases. The CDR3 coding sequence is TGTGCCAGCAGTCCCCTGACTAGCGATACGCAGTATTTT. Amino acids: CASSPLTSDTQYF.

This clone was detected a few times. This rearrangement joins TRBV7-6 to TRBJ2-3; 7 nucleotides align to TRBD2. This CDR3 contains 15 residues. Germline CDR1 reads SGHVS; CDR2 reads FNYEAQ. Trimming took 6 bases from V and 2 from J; bases not matched to a gene: 8. The CDR3 DNA follows: TGTGCCAGCAGGCAAACCGGGACTAACACAGATACGCAGTATTTT. This gives the protein CASRQTGTNTDTQYF.

The chain links TRBV7-9 to TRBJ1-4; TRBD1 matches 7 bases. In germline, CDR1 is SEHNR, CDR2 FQNEAQ (reference sequence). V shed 5 bases, J shed 0 bases, and the junction held 6 bases outside the gene matches. CDR3 length equals 16 residues. CDR3 DNA: TGTGCCAGCAGCCCGCCCGGACAGGCAACTAATGAAAAACTGTTTTTT. Protein sequence: CASSPPGQATNEKLFF. The full variable domain, completed using reference TRBV7-9 and TRBJ1-4, is DTGVSQNPRHKITKRGQNVTFRCDPISEHNRLYWYRQTLGQGPEFLTYFQNEAQLEKSRLLSDRFSAERPKGSFSTLEIQRTEQGDSAMYLCASSPPGQATNEKLFFGSGTQLSVL.

This rearrangement joins TRBV5-4 to TRBJ1-1, with D possibly matching TRBD1 (6 bases). Trimming left V 4 bases short and J 1 base short, with 14 bases between. Germline CDR1 SGHNT, CDR2 YYREEE (reference sequence). The CDR3 consists of 15 residues. The CDR3 sequence: CASSPGGHTNTEAFF. In nucleotides, the CDR3 is TGTGCCAGCAGCCCGGGGGGACACACGAACACTGAAGCTTTCTTT.

The rearrangement uses TRBV27 and TRBJ1-4, with unresolved D. With 0 bases removed from V and 4 bases from J, the gap between germline ends came to 6 bases. This CDR3 is built from 14 residues. Germline lookup yields CDR1 MNHEY and CDR2 SMNVEV (reference sequence). CDR3 sequence (DNA): TGTGCCAGCAGTTTATCAGGGAGTAATGAAAAACTGTTTTTT. This translates into CASSLSGSNEKLFF.

With regard to this clone: The same CDR3 arises from other DNA sequences in this sample as well. This chain links TRBV28 with TRBJ1-2; D is perhaps TRBD1 (5 bases). The CDR3 is 16 amino acids. The V gene lost 2 bases and the J gene lost 0 bases, with 13 bases spanning the gap. CDR1 and CDR2 from the germline V gene are MDHEN and SYDVKM. As DNA, the CDR3 is TGTGCCAGCAGTTTACACACAGGCGTAACTAACTATGGCTACACCTTC. As protein: CASSLHTGVTNYGYTF.

The rearrangement links TRBV7-2 to TRBJ2-3; 7 nucleotides align to TRBD2. V lost 5 bases, J lost 6 bases, and 8 bases stayed unmatched. CDR3 length: 14 residues. In germline, CDR1 is SGHTA, CDR2 FQGNSA. For the CDR3, the DNA is TGTGCCAGCAGCCCTGGCGGGGGAGATGATACGCAGTATTTT. Protein sequence: CASSPGGGDDTQYF.

This chain connects TRBV4-3 to TRBJ1-2, with D perhaps matching TRBD1 (6 bases). Between the trimmed V and J ends, which lost 0 bases and 4 bases, there was a span of 18 bases. The CDR3 runs 17 residues. In germline, CDR1 is LGHNA, CDR2 YSLEER. CDR3 region: CASSQDRGTDRGYGYTF. The CDR3 DNA follows: TGCGCCAGCAGCCAAGATAGGGGGACGGATAGGGGCTATGGCTACACCTTC.

This chain uses TRBV6-6 with TRBJ2-3, with 8 bases matching TRBD2. Germline V gene sequence: CDR1 MNHNY, CDR2 SVGAGI (reference sequence). Trimming removed 5 bases from V and 10 bases from J; junction bases left unmatched: 11. CDR3 length: 14 residues. CDR3 nucleotides: TGTGCCAGCAGTCGGGGGGGGCCAGGGGACGCGCAGTATTTT. Amino acids: CASSRGGPGDAQYF.

The chain links TRBV5-6 to TRBJ2-6; 15 positions agree with TRBD2. The germline gives CDR1 SGHDT, CDR2 YYEEEE. Trimming removed 4 bases from V and 4 bases from J; junction bases left unmatched: 9. The CDR3 runs to 19 residues. CDR3: CASSLWTSGGVAGANVLTF. DNA for the CDR3: TGTGCCAGCAGCCTATGGACTAGCGGGGGGGTGGCCGGGGCCAACGTCCTGACTTTC.

The chain employs TRBV5-6 and TRBJ1-2; 9 bases are a match to TRBD1. Germline-derived CDR1 and CDR2 are SGHDT and YYEEEE. The CDR3 runs 13 residues. Trimming cost V 4 bases and J 7 bases; bases outside gene matches: 5. Here the CDR3 reads CASSAGTGIGYTF. The CDR3 nucleotides are TGTGCCAGCAGCGCCGGGACAGGGATTGGCTACACCTTC.

This clone was seen a few times. The rearrangement links TRBV28 to TRBJ1-4; D is uncertain. CDR1 is MDHEN, CDR2 SYDVKM, per germline. V was pared by 6 bases and J by 0 bases, with 11 bases between. The CDR3 has 15 residues. CDR3 sequence reads: CASSPSLATNEKLFF. The DNA for the CDR3 is TGTGCCAGCAGCCCGAGTCTTGCAACTAATGAAAAACTGTTTTTT. Together with reference TRBV28 and TRBJ1-4, the CDR3 gives the full variable domain: DVKVTQSSRYLVKRTGEKVFLECVQDMDHENMFWYRQDPGLGLRLIYFSYDVKMKEKGDIPEGYSVSREKKERFSLILESASTNQTSMYLCASSPSLATNEKLFFGSGTQLSVL.

This chain joins TRBV6-5 and TRBJ2-5, with 8 bases that match TRBD1. The CDR3 has 14 amino acids. V trimming: 2 bases; J trimming: 3 bases; junction bases outside the gene matches: 2. Germline V gives CDR1 MNHEY, CDR2 SVGAGI. The CDR3 coding sequence is TGTGCCAGCAGTTACACAGGGGGAGAAGAGACCCAGTACTTC. Its protein product is CASSYTGGEETQYF.

The chain employs TRBV29-1 and TRBJ2-2; D call uncertain. Trimming shortened V by 4 bases and J by 2 bases, and 11 bases separated the two germline ends. The germline V gene has CDR1 SQVTM and CDR2 ANQGSEA. The CDR3 runs 14 residues. CDR3 loop: CSVVWQRNTGELFF. The CDR3 DNA sequence: TGCAGCGTTGTATGGCAGCGCAACACCGGGGAGCTGTTTTTT.

The chain is built from TRBV5-1 and TRBJ1-1; 7 nucleotides line up with TRBD1. Per germline, CDR1 SGHRS and CDR2 YFSETQ. V shed 3 bases and J 6 bases; nucleotides not matched to a gene: 2. The CDR3 covers 12 residues. The CDR3 sequence: CASSWQGAEAFF. The CDR3 bases are TGCGCCAGCAGCTGGCAGGGGGCTGAAGCTTTCTTT.

This clone came up a few times. This chain connects TRBV27 to TRBJ2-7, with 8 bases fitting TRBD1. This CDR3 is 15 amino acids long. Per germline, CDR1 MNHEY and CDR2 SMNVEV (reference sequence). Trimming removed 6 bases from V and 9 bases from J; junction bases left unmatched: 16. Here the CDR3 reads CASSPMGTGLLGQYF. In DNA form, the CDR3 reads TGTGCCAGCAGCCCGATGGGGACAGGACTTCTGGGGCAGTACTTC.